The sequence of this TCR beta chain was determined in a study of blood T cell repertoires in COVID-19. Study-wide background: The study drew acute and convalescent COVID-19 samples from the United States, Italy and Spain. T cells, B-cell-depleted T cells, or PBMCs supplied cDNA or gDNA.

In the authors' workflow: Researchers report that nucleated cell counts were estimated from reference gene primer amplification. Profiled with immunoSEQ multiplex PCR; TCRdb holds only in-frame clones, not every one. V, J and clone size reflect that table, while D and trimming were determined from the DNA. Of around 64,000 clones listed, more than 80% were seen once; the top ten hold roughly 2%. The trim removed 6 bases at V and 6 bases at J, leaving 7 bases unmatched. The CDR3 is 15 residues long. From germline, CDR1 is SNHLY and CDR2 FYNNEI. V usage is TRBV2 and J usage is TRBJ1-5, with 11 bases aligning to TRBD1. The receptor comes from a young man with acute or convalescent COVID-19. Input material: peripheral blood. The CDR3 loop reads CASSKDRGHSQPQHF. The CDR3 DNA follows: TGTGCCAGCAGCAAGGACAGGGGGCATAGTCAGCCCCAGCATTTT.